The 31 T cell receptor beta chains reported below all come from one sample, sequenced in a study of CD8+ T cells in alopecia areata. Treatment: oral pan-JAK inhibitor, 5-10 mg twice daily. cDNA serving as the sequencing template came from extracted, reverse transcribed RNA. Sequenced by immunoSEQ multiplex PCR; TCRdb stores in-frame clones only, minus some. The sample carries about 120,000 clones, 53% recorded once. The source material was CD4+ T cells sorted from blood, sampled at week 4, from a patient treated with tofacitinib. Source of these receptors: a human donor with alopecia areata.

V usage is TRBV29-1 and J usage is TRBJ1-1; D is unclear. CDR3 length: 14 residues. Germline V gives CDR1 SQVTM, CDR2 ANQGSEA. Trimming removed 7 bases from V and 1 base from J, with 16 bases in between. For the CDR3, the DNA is TGCAGCGCCGAGGCCTGGATCAGGAACACTGAAGCTTTCTTT. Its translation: CSAEAWIRNTEAFF.

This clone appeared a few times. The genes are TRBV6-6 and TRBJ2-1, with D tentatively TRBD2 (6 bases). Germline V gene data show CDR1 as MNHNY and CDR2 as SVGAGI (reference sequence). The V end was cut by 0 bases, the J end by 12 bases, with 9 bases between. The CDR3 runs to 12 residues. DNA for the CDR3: TGTGCCAGCAGTTACTCGGAGGGACTGCAGTTCTTC. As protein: CASSYSEGLQFF.

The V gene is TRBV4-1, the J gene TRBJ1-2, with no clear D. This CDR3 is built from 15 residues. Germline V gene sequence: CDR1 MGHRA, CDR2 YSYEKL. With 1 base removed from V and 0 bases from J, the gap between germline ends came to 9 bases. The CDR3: CASSQVNLPNYGYTF. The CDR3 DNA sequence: TGCGCCAGCAGCCAAGTCAACCTCCCTAACTATGGCTACACCTTC.

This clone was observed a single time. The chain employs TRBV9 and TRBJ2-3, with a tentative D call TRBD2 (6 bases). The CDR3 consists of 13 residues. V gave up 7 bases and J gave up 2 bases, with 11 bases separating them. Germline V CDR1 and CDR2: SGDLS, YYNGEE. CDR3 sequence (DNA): TGTGCCAGCCGTGGGGGGAACACAGATACGCAGTATTTT. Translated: CASRGGNTDTQYF.

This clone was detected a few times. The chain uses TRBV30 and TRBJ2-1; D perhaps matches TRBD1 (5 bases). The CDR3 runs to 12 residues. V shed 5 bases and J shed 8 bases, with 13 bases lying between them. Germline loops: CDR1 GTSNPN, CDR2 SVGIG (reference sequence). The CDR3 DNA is TGTGCCTGGGGGGCAGGATTGGATGAGCAGTTCTTC. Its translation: CAWGAGLDEQFF.

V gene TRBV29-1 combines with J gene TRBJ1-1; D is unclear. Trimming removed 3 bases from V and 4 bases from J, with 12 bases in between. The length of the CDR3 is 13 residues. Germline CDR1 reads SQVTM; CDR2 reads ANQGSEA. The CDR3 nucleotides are TGCAGCGTTGATCTGGGTTTGGGCACTGAAGCTTTCTTT. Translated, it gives CSVDLGLGTEAFF.

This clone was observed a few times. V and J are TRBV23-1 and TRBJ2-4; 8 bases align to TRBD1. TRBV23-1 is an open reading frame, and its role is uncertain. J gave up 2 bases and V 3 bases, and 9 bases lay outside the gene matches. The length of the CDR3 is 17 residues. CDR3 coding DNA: TGCGCCAGCAGTCATCACAGGGGGAGAATTCCCAAAAACATTCAGTACTTC. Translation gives CASSHHRGRIPKNIQYF.

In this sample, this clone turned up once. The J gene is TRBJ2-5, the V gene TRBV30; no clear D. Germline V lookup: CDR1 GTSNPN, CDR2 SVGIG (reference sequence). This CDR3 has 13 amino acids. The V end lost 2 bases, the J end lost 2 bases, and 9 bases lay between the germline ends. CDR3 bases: TGTGCCTGGAGTCTGGGAAATCAAGAGACCCAGTACTTC. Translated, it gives CAWSLGNQETQYF.

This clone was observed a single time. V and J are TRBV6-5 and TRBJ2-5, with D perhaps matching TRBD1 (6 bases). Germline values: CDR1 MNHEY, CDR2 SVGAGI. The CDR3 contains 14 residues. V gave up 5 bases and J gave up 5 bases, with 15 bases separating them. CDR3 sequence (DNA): TGTGCCAGCAGTCAAGGGCTCCAGGGGGAGACCCAGTACTTC. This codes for CASSQGLQGETQYF.

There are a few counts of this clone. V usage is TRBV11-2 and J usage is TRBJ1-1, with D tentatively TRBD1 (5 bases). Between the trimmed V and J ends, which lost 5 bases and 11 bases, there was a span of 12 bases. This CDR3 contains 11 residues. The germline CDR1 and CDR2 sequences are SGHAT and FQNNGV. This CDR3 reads CASSPRVVAFF. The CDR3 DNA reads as TGTGCCAGCAGCCCCAGGGTAGTTGCTTTCTTT. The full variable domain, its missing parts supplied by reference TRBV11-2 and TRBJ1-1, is EAGVAQSPRYKIIEKRQSVAFWCNPISGHATLYWYQQILGQGPKLLIQFQNNGVVDDSQLPKDRFSAERLKGVDSTLKIQPAKLEDSAVYLCASSPRVVAFFGQGTRLTVV.

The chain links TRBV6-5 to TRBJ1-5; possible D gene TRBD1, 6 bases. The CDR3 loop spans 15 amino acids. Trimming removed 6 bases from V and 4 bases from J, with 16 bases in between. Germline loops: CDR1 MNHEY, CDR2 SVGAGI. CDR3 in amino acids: CASSRTRTENQPQHF. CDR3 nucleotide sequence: TGTGCCAGCAGCCGGACCCGGACAGAGAATCAGCCCCAGCATTTT.

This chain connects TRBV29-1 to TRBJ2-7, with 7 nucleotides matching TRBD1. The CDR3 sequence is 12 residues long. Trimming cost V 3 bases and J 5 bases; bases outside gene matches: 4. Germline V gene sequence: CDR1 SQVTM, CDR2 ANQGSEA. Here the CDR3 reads CSVDGQAHEQYF. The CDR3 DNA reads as TGCAGCGTTGATGGACAGGCCCACGAGCAGTACTTC.

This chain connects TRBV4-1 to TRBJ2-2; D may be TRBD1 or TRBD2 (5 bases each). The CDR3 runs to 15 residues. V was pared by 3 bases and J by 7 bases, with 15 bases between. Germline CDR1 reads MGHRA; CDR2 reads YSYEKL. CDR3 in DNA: TGCGCCAGCAGCCATGCTCCCGGGGCCGACGGGGAGCTGTTTTTT. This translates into CASSHAPGADGELFF.

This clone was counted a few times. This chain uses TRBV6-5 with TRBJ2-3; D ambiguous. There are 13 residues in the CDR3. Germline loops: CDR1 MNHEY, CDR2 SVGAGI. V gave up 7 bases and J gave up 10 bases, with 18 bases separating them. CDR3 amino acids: CASTRGLREPQYF. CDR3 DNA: TGTGCCAGCACCCGAGGTCTCCGCGAGCCGCAGTATTTT.

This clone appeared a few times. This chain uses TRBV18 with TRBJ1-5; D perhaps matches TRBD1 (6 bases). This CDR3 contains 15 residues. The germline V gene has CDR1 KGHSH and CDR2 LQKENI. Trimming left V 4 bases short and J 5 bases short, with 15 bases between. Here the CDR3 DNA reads TGTGCCAGCTCACTAGGACAGTGGTATGATCAGCCCCAGCATTTT. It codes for CASSLGQWYDQPQHF.

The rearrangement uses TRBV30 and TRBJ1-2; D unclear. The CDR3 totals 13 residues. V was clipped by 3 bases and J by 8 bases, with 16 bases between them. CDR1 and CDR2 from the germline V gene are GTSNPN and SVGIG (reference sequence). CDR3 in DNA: TGTGCCTGGAGCGTACGGGCCCTAGGGGGCTACACCTTC. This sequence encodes CAWSVRALGGYTF.

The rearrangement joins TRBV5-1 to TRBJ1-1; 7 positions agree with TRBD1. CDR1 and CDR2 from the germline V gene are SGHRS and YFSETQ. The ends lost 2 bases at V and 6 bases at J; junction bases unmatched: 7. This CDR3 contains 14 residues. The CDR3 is CASSFDRADPEAFF. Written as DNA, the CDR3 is TGCGCCAGCAGCTTTGACAGGGCGGATCCTGAAGCTTTCTTT.

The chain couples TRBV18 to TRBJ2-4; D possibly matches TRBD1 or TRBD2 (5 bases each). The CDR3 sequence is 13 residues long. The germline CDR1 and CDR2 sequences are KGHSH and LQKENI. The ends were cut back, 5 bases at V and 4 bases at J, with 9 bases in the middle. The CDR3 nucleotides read TGTGCCAGCTCAAGGGACGGTAAAAACATTCAGTACTTC. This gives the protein CASSRDGKNIQYF. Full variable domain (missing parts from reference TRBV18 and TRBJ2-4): NAGVMQNPRHLVRRRGQEARLRCSPMKGHSHVYWYRQLPEEGLKFMVYLQKENIIDESGMPKERFSAEFPKEGPSILRIQQVVRGDSAAYFCASSRDGKNIQYFGAGTRLSVL.

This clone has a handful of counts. In DNA, the CDR3 is TGTGCCAGCAGTTTATCGATGCGGATGCGCGGCTACACCTTC. It specifies CASSLSMRMRGYTF. The V call is TRBV27, the J call TRBJ1-2, with unresolved D. Germline V CDR1 and CDR2: MNHEY, SMNVEV (reference sequence). Trimming removed 0 bases from V and 8 bases from J, with 13 bases in between. The CDR3 extends over 14 amino acids.

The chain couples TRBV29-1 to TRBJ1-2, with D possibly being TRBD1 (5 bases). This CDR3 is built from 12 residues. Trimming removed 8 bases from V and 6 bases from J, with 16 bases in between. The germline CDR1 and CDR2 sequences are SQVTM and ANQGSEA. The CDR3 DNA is TGCAGCACCGCCGGGGCGAGGCATGGCTACACCTTC. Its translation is CSTAGARHGYTF.

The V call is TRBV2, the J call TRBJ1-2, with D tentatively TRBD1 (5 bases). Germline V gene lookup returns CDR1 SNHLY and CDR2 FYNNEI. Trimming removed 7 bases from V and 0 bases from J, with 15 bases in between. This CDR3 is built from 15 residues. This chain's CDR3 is CASKGSQTANYGYTF. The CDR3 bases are TGTGCCAGCAAGGGGAGTCAGACGGCTAACTATGGCTACACCTTC.

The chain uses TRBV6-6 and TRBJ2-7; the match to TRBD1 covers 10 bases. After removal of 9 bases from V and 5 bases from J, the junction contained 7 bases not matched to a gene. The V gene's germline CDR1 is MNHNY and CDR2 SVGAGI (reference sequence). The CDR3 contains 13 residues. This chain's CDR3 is CASTRQGAHEQYF. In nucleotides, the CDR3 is TGTGCCAGTACCCGACAGGGGGCCCACGAGCAGTACTTC.

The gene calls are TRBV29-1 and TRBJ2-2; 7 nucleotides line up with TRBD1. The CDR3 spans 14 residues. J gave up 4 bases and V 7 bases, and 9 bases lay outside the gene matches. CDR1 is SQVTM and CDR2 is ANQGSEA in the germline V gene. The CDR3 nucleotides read TGCAGCGCAAGGGGGCAGGGGGTCACCGGGGAGCTGTTTTTT. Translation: CSARGQGVTGELFF.

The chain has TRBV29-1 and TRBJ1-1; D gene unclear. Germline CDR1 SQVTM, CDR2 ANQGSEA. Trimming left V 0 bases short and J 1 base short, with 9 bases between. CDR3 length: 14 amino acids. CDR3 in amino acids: CSVEDLVGNTEAFF. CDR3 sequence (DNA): TGCAGCGTTGAAGATCTTGTCGGGAACACTGAAGCTTTCTTT.

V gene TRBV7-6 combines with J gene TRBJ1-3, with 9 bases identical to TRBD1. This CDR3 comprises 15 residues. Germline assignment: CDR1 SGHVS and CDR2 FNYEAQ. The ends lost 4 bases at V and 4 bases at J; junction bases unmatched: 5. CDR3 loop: CASSSGTGRGNTIYF. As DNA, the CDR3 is TGTGCCAGCAGCTCCGGGACAGGGAGGGGAAACACCATATATTTT.

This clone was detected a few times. CDR3 protein: CAWSRTAGGLQPQHF. CDR3 coding DNA: TGTGCCTGGAGTCGCACGGCAGGAGGGCTCCAGCCCCAGCATTTT. The genes are TRBV30 and TRBJ1-5; no clear D. The germline V gene encodes CDR1 GTSNPN and CDR2 SVGIG (reference sequence). The CDR3 has 15 amino acids. Trimming left V 2 bases short and J 7 bases short, with 18 bases between.

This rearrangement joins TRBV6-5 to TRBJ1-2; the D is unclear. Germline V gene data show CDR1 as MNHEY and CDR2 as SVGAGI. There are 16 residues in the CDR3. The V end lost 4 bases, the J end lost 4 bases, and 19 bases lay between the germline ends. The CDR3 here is CASSSPTLTGGYGYTF. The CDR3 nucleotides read TGTGCCAGCAGTTCCCCGACCCTGACGGGTGGCTATGGCTACACCTTC.

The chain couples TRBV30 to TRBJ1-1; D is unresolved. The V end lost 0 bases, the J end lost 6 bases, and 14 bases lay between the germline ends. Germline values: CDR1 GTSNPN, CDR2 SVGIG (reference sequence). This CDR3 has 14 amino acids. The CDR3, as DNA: TGTGCCTGGAGTGTAGGCGGCCGAACGGCTGAAGCTTTCTTT. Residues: CAWSVGGRTAEAFF.

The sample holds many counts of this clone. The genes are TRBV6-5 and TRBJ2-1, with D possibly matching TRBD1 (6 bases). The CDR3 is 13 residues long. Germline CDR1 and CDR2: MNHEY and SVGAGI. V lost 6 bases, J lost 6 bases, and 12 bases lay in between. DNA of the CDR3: TGTGCCAGCAGAGTAGGACAGTTCAATGAGCAGTTCTTC. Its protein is CASRVGQFNEQFF.

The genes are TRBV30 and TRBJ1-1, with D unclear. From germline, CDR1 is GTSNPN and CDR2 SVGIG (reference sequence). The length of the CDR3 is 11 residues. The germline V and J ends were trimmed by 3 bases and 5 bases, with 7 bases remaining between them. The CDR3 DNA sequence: TGTGCCTGGAGGCTAGGAACTGAAGCTTTCTTT. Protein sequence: CAWRLGTEAFF.

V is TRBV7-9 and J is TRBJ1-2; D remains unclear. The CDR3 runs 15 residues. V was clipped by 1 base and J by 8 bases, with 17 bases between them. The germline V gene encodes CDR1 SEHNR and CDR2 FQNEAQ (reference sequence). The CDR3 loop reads CASSLGSAVERGYTF. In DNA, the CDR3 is TGTGCCAGCAGCTTAGGATCCGCCGTCGAGCGCGGCTACACCTTC.